This T cell receptor (beta chain) was obtained from a study of blood T cell repertoires in COVID-19. The wider study: From T cells, B-cell-depleted T cells, or PBMCs came the material, which was cDNA or gDNA.

In Seattle, patients joined the study during active infection and were tracked longitudinally. Only in-frame clones appear in the TCRdb table, and some are missing; sequencing was by immunoSEQ multiplex PCR. The sample lists 150,000 to 250,000 clones; 94% were seen once. The CDR3 length is 13 residues. Germline lookup yields CDR1 MDHEN and CDR2 SYDVKM. Deletions cut 3 bases from V and 7 bases from J, with 10 bases between. The material sequenced was peripheral blood. This TCR was sampled from a man aged 30 to 39 with COVID-19, enrolled during active disease. The rearrangement joins TRBV28 to TRBJ1-5; possibly TRBD1 for D (5 bases). CDR3 amino acids: CASSLPGGQPQHF. As DNA, the CDR3 is TGTGCCAGCAGTTTGCCCGGGGGACAGCCCCAGCATTTT.